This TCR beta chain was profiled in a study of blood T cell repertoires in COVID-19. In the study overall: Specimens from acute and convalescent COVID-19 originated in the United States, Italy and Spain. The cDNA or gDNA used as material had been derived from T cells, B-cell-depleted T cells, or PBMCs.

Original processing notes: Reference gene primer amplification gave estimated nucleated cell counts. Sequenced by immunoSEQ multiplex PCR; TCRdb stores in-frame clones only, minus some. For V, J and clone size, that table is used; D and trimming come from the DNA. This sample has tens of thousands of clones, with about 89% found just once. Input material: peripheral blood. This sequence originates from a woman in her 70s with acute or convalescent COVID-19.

CDR3 coding DNA: TGTGCCAGCAGTGAATTAGGGACAGCCCAAGAGACCCAGTACTTC. Residues: CASSELGTAQETQYF. V and J are TRBV25-1 and TRBJ2-5, with TRBD1 matching 7 bases. The trim removed 1 base at V and 1 base at J, leaving 3 bases unmatched. Germline lookup yields CDR1 MGHDK and CDR2 SYGVNS. The CDR3 has 15 residues.